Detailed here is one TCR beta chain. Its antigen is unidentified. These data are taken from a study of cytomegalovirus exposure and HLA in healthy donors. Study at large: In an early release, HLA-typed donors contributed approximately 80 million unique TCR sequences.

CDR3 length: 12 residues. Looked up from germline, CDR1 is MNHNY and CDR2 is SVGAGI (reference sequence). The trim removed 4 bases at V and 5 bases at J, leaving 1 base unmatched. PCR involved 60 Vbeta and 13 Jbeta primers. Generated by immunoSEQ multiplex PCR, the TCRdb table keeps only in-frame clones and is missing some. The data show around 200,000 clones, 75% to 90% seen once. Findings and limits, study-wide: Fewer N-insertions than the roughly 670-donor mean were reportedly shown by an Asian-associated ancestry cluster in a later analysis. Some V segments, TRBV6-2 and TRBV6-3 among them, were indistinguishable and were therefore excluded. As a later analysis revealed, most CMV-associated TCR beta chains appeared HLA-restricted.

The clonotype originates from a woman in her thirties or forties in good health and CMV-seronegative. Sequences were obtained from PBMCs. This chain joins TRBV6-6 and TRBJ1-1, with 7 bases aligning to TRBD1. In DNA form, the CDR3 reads TGTGCCAGCAGTTTACAGGGGACTGAAGCTTTCTTT. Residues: CASSLQGTEAFF.